The subject of this entry is one TCR beta chain. Its antigen remains undetermined. Base quality data are lacking; no much larger clone is found one base away. V is pared back by 7 bases and J by 7 bases, with 22 bases lying between the germline termini. Including cysteine and phenylalanine, the CDR3 has 14 amino acids. Only the CDR3 region is kept as DNA, spanning 42 bases read in frame from base 1. Reading the germline V gene gives CDR1 SQVTM and CDR2 ANQGSEA. RNA was extracted with the RNeasy kit and roughly 0.45 to 1 ug was reverse transcribed using random hexamers. TCR beta CDR3 regions were amplified with the immunoSEQ multiplex PCR assay covering 54 Vbeta and 13 Jbeta segments. PCR amplification bias was corrected by using a synthetic template baseline for primer optimization and computational correction. In the source study's methods: Reads were annotated to V, D and J genes per IMGT and analyzed with immunoSEQ Analyzer, keeping only productive sequences. Clonality was computed as one minus Shannon entropy normalized by log2 of the number of productive unique sequences. For each patient and control, public and private clones were evaluated within the 100 most prevalent clones. A clone was defined as Susac-specific if it was absent from the healthy and MS cohorts, from around 960 published viral clones and from other ImmuneACCESS disease sequences. TCRdb's own reprocessing of the public reads used fastp at Q25 and MiXCR and kept productive beta chains. Duplicate CDR3 protein sequences are folded into a single record with the most common DNA and genes. The V and J calls were determined by TCRdb, not by the authors. For this sample there are around 150,000 distinct CDR3 sequences; about 94% appear just once. The ten biggest clones cover approximately 0.14% of the sample.

The data belong to a study of CD8 T cells in Susac syndrome (dated by TCRdb to between 2019 and 2020). Notes on the research overall: Repertoire sequencing was used to test whether CD8+ T cell activation and differentiation in Susac syndrome was antigen driven.

Peripheral blood CD8+ and CD4+ T cells from healthy donors, Susac syndrome patients and multiple sclerosis patients were profiled by high-throughput TCR beta sequencing. Healthy donors were age- and sex-matched controls. Bulk CD8+ and CD4+ T cells were purified by magnetic negative isolation, whereas CD8+ TEMRA cells were enriched by FACS. Blood was drawn into EDTA tubes, processed within 24 hours, and PBMCs were isolated by density gradient centrifugation. PBMCs intended for TCR sequencing were cryopreserved in liquid nitrogen and thawed later in a water bath at 37 degrees C. The sorted or isolated CD4+, CD8+ and CD8+ TEMRA cells had a purity of 90% or higher. What the research found in general, with its limitations: The number of individuals in the TCR sequencing and HLA analysis was recognized as being relatively small.

The sample comprised CD4+ T cells from PBMCs. The sequence was obtained from a human donor in good health. The sequence is built from TRBV29-1 and TRBJ1-2; the D segment could be TRBD1, given 6 matching bases. The sequence in DNA is TGCAGCGCCCAATCCTTACAGGGAGAAGGTGGCTACACCTTC. This codes for CSAQSLQGEGGYTF.